The T cell receptor beta chain described here comes from a study of blood T cell repertoires in COVID-19. This clone is a singleton in its sample. Participants were placed into cohorts based on the clinical history they reported. J gave up 3 bases and V 0 bases, and 7 bases lay outside the gene matches. The length of the CDR3 is 16 residues. Per the germline V gene, CDR1 is PRHDT and CDR2 is FYEKMQ (reference sequence). The authors' processing: Amplification from reference gene primers served as the basis for estimated nucleated cell counts. TCRdb's table, derived via immunoSEQ multiplex PCR, lists solely in-frame clones and lacks some. The V and J calls and the clone size are those of that table, but D and trimming were determined from the DNA. The sample records fewer than 300,000 clones, 75% to 95% being singletons.

This TCR was sampled from a woman under 40 who had recovered from COVID-19. The sequencing sample was made of PBMCs or T cells enriched from blood (not recorded which). The rearrangement links TRBV13 to TRBJ1-2; 7 bases match TRBD1. The CDR3 loop is CASSLGKTGLDYGYTF. CDR3 nucleotide sequence: TGTGCCAGCAGCTTAGGTAAGACAGGGCTTGACTATGGCTACACCTTC.